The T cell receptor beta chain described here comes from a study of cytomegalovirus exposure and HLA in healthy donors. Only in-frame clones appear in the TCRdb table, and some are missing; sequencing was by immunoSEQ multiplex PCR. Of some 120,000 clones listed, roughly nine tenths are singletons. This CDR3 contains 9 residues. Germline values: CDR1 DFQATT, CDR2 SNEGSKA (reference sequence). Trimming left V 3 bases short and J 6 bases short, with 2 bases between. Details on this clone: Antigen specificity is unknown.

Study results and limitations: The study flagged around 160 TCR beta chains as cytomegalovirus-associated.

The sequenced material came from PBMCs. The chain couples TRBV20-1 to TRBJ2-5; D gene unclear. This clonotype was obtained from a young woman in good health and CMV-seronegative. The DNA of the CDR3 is TGCAGTGCTAGTAAGACCCAGTACTTC. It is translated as CSASKTQYF.